A single T cell receptor (beta chain) is shown here with its context. It lacks a known antigen. One end of the junction fails to match germline, which may point to a read error. This sample was taken from a study of T cells in Graves' hyperthyroidism and ophthalmopathy (dated by TCRdb to between 2017 and 2020). A note on the overall study: Peripheral blood samples were taken at the time of initial diagnosis, prior to any treatment. TCR V-J signatures able to tell the groups apart were searched for in a discovery cohort of about a hundred patients, of whom fewer than 45 had Graves' ophthalmopathy and around 56 had stable Graves' hyperthyroidism. Prospective prediction of ophthalmopathy was tested in an independent validation cohort of some 20 hyperthyroidism patients and around 16 patients who later progressed to ophthalmopathy. The roughly 91 discovery patients were randomly split 7:3 into training and test sets. In about 6 Graves' hyperthyroidism patients, the study also compared T-cell repertoires from thyroid tissue with T-cell repertoires from blood. After blood sampling, hyperthyroidism patients were treated with methimazole at a starting dose of 30 mg daily, and ophthalmopathy patients were treated with high-dose intravenous methylprednisolone. TCR Vbeta CDR3 sequencing of roughly 140 peripheral blood samples (over 40 ophthalmopathy, 75 to 80 hyperthyroidism and some 17 progressor patients) is reported in the paper.

The CDR3 holds 15 amino acids from the cysteine to the phenylalanine. Just the 45-base CDR3 DNA is kept, in frame starting at base 1. The germline V gene (reference sequence) supplies CDR1 SSHAT and CDR2 FNYEAQ. TCR beta CDR3 regions were amplified from RNA transcripts. A first-round RT-PCR of the TCR CDR3 used the HTBI primer set with the Qiagen OneStep RT-PCR kit. A second multiplex PCR round built the libraries, followed by size selection and purification. Libraries were sequenced paired-end with 100 bp reads on an Illumina HiSeq2000. In the paper's pipeline: Raw data were processed with SOAPnuke, discarding reads with adapters, uncalled bases, mean Phred below 15, or no exact constant-primer or identifier match. COPE v1.2.5 was used to merge high-quality paired reads, and clonotypes were defined as unique nucleotide sequences. Clonotypes were aligned to IMGT TRBV, TRBD and TRBJ reference segments using MiTCR v1.1. Analysis was restricted to V-J combinations with a frequency above 0.0001, which covered about 99% of repertoires. A TCS score was defined as the ratio between F50 (clonal expansion) and ExV (chaos), using BLOSUM62-based TCRdist between CDR3 peptides within each V-J. Welch's t-statistics and random forest reduced 500 to 550 V-J features to 13, which were used in a naive Bayes classifier (R e1071). Starting from the raw public reads, TCRdb applied fastp trimming at Q25, assembled clones with MiXCR and retained in-frame beta chains. Each entry is one CDR3 protein sequence, shown with its most common DNA and genes. The V and J calls come from TCRdb's annotation, not from the publication. Here the sample has 450,000 to 600,000 distinct CDR3 sequences; 13% to 15% occur a single time. The ten top clones hold about 14% of the sample.

The full study reports these points: Blood samples also contained most of the expanded thyroid clonotypes (frequency above 0.001), which suggests that blood repertoires may reflect thyroid immune responses. In validation, the model predicted progression to ophthalmopathy a median of 6.5 months before onset, with roughly 68% sensitivity and 72.22% specificity. No statistical method was used to fix the sample size in advance, and group allocation was not hidden from the investigators. A model built on a 13 V-J signature distinguished ophthalmopathy from stable hyperthyroidism, reaching 87.88% sensitivity and 81.08% specificity in cross-validation and 80%/75% in testing.

Stable Graves' hyperthyroidism was defined as no progression to ophthalmopathy during 18 months of follow-up. Hyperthyroidism patients were aged 18 to 65 years and newly diagnosed, with disease duration of less than 2 months. Any patient with an uncontrolled infection, another autoimmune disease, pregnancy or lactation was excluded. Diagnoses were based on clinical symptoms, serum thyroxine and TRAb, thyroid ultrasound and orbital computed tomography. PBMCs were separated from roughly 10 ml of fresh peripheral blood using Ficoll-Paque density gradient centrifugation. Total RNA was extracted with Trizol reagent, and quality was checked on an Agilent 2100 Bioanalyzer.

The TCR originated in a woman aged 40 to 55 with Graves' hyperthyroidism. The rearranged segments are TRBV7-7 and TRBJ2-1, and 10 junction bases match TRBD2. What was sequenced was blood. The CDR3 loop reads CASSPASGSIYEQFF. Read as DNA, the sequence is TGTGCTAGCAGCCCGGCTAGCGGGAGTATCTATGAGCAGTTCTTC.